This T cell receptor (beta chain) is from a study of T cell repertoires in cytomegalovirus infection. MiXCR was run by TCRdb on the reads, yielding one entry per CDR3 protein. This sample yields fewer than 1,000,000 distinct CDR3 sequences, of which roughly 31% are seen a single time; 13% belongs to the top ten. Study-wide points: CMV-specific HLA-C-restricted TCR beta clonotypes dominated the ex vivo response. Based on cumulative public TCR beta family frequency, carriers of CMV plus the relevant HLA were identified.

A note on this clonotype: Its antigen remains unidentified.

The TCR sequence derives from a human donor in good health (CMV status not recorded). Some clones in this sample may be carry-over from other donors' samples. Sample: cultured CD8+ T cells from PBMCs, taken from culture after CMV antigen stimulation.

DNA of the CDR3: TGTGCCAGCAGCTTAGCGGCGGAGGCCGCCTACGAGCAGTACTTC. Protein: CASSLAAEAAYEQYF. The rearrangement links TRBV7-2 to TRBJ2-7; perhaps TRBD2 as D (5 bases). Germline CDR1 is SGHTA and CDR2 is FQGNSA. The CDR3 runs to 15 residues. Between the trimmed V and J ends, which lost 0 bases and 2 bases, there was a span of 11 bases.